The entry that follows covers one T cell receptor (beta chain) sequence. Its antigen is unidentified. Data came from immunoSEQ multiplex PCR; TCRdb stores just in-frame clones and leaves some out. The sample holds 150,000 or so clones, more than 70% seen once. The data are from a study of radiation and T cells in renal cell carcinoma. Study overall: Nephrectomy followed 15 Gy stereotactic body radiation by 4 weeks.

Time point given: baseline pretreatment blood. Described treatment: 15 Gy SBRT to primary tumor, nephrectomy 4 weeks later. Radiation-treated patients gave blood at baseline, week 2 and week 4. This renal cell carcinoma was of the clear cell type. Findings of the study overall: From baseline, blood top tumor clonotypes peaked at 2 weeks post-radiation.

The source was blood, collected from a patient whose treatment included radiotherapy and nephrectomy. The clonotype originates from a woman between 50 and 59 years old with renal cell carcinoma.

CDR3 residues: CASSFSPRGAKNIQYF. The CDR3 coding sequence is TGTGCCAGCAGCTTTTCTCCCAGGGGGGCCAAAAACATTCAGTACTTC. This chain links TRBV7-9 with TRBJ2-4, with 7 bases identical to TRBD1. V was clipped by 3 bases and J by 1 base; unmatched bases: 6. The CDR3 totals 16 residues. The V gene's germline CDR1 is SEHNR and CDR2 FQNEAQ (reference sequence).